Listed below are T cell receptor beta chains from one sample, sequenced in a study of T cell responses to AZD1222 COVID-19 vaccine. Generated by immunoSEQ multiplex PCR, the TCRdb table keeps only in-frame clones and is missing some. This repertoire shows around 50,000 clones, about 90% found once; its top ten account for around 15%. The material sequenced was peripheral blood, taken on day 0 of AZD1222 vaccination. The receptors come from an adult in good health. Both conserved end residues are trimmed from each CDR3.

V	J	CDR3
TRBV10-2	TRBJ2-3	ASSDGSDTQY
TRBV28	TRBJ2-3	ASSGHGQSTDTQY
TRBV7-3	TRBJ1-6	ASSLGAYSPLH
TRBV29-1	TRBJ1-5	SIQGRPDQPQH
TRBV6-5	TRBJ2-3	ASGRGVDADTQY
TRBV12-3/TRBV12-4	TRBJ1-5	ASSLTVDQPQH
TRBV13	TRBJ2-7	ASSLGGGLASYEQY
TRBV11-1	TRBJ1-4	ASSFNPQGSNEKLF
TRBV4-1	TRBJ2-3	ASSHAKGSWTHLGTDTQY
TRBV18	TRBJ1-2	ASSPTANNYGYT
TRBV9	TRBJ1-1	ASSHPQGRPNTEAF